The clone carrying this T cell receptor beta chain was seen more than once but under ten times. As yet, its antigen is unknown. CDR1 is SGHRS and CDR2 is YFSETQ in the germline V gene. The CDR3 extends over 14 amino acids. The V gene lost 0 bases and the J gene lost 9 bases, with 13 bases spanning the gap. These data originate in a study of T-cell memory formation after mild COVID-19. The study, taken as a whole, reports: CD4/CD8 balance held among clones contracting day 15 to 85, and later expanders leaned CD4+. Cross-reactive memory seemingly joined, as some responding clones were found in pre-infection memory.

UMIs and sample barcodes were carried by the TCR alpha and TCR beta cDNA libraries that 5'RACE produced using constant-segment primers. TCRdb ran MiXCR on the 5' RACE reads and lists one entry per CDR3 protein. The sample contains approximately 400,000 distinct CDR3 sequences, around 24% of which appear only once. The source is an adult woman who had mild COVID-19 (a few samples of this study predate the infection). Cell type and time point are not known. The chain uses TRBV5-1 and TRBJ2-4; D is undetermined. The specimen was PBMCs or a T cell subset sorted from them (not recorded which). CDR3 sequence: CASSLELGESIQYF. As DNA, the CDR3 is TGCGCCAGCAGCTTGGAACTGGGTGAGAGCATTCAGTACTTC.